This is a list of T cell receptor beta chains from one sample in a study of blood T cell repertoires in COVID-19. The method was immunoSEQ multiplex PCR; TCRdb's version includes in-frame clones alone and lacks a portion of them. The sample consists of about 220,000 clones, 83% of them appearing once. What was sequenced was PBMCs or T cells enriched from blood (not recorded which). Receptors were obtained from a woman in her forties or fifties who had been exposed to COVID-19. Both conserved end residues are part of each CDR3. D genes are given only for firm matches. Clone size is given for some rows only: seen once, a few or many times, or a class if the clone is expanded.

TRBJ2-1,TRBV11-2,11,NA,NA,CASSWHAEEFF,TGTGCCAGCAGCTGGCACGCCGAGGAGTTCTTC
TRBJ1-4,TRBV7-9,14,NA,TRBD1,CADWQGQEGEKLFF,TGTGCCGATTGGCAGGGACAGGAAGGTGAAAAACTGTTTTTT
TRBJ1-2,TRBV6-5,14,NA,NA,CASSYSQQGGGYTF,TGTGCCAGCAGTTACTCTCAACAGGGCGGGGGCTACACCTTC
TRBJ1-4,TRBV10-3,17,NA,NA,CAISGAPGAGDDEKLFF,TGTGCCATCAGTGGCGCACCAGGCGCAGGGGATGATGAAAAACTGTTTTTT
TRBJ2-5,TRBV7-8,15,NA,NA,CASSLAISGRETQYF,TGTGCCAGCAGCTTAGCTATAAGCGGGCGAGAGACCCAGTACTTC
TRBJ1-2,TRBV14,12,NA,NA,CASSSFGNGYTF,TGTGCCAGCAGCTCGTTCGGGAATGGCTACACCTTC
TRBJ2-3,TRBV15,15,NA,NA,CATSRDRDFTDTQYF,TGTGCCACCAGCAGAGACAGGGACTTCACAGATACGCAGTATTTT
TRBJ1-6,TRBV11-2,13,NA,NA,CASSPQRVSPLHF,TGTGCCAGCAGCCCACAGAGAGTATCACCCCTCCACTTT
TRBJ1-1,TRBV10-3,16,NA,NA,CAISARPALMNTEAFF,TGTGCCATCAGTGCGAGGCCAGCCCTAATGAACACTGAAGCTTTCTTT
TRBJ1-2,TRBV15,14,NA,TRBD1,CATSGSGQSYGYTF,TGTGCCACCAGCGGGTCGGGACAGAGTTATGGCTACACCTTC
TRBJ2-5,TRBV10-2,16,NA,TRBD2,CASRQRGGLTQETQYF,TGCGCCAGCAGACAGCGGGGGGGCCTGACCCAAGAGACCCAGTACTTC
TRBJ1-6,TRBV9,15,NA,NA,CASSADPAANSPLHF,TGTGCCAGCAGCGCCGACCCGGCGGCTAATTCACCCCTCCACTTT
TRBJ1-3,TRBV18,15,few,NA,CASSPESGAGNTIYF,TGTGCCAGCTCCCCCGAGTCAGGGGCTGGAAACACCATATATTTT
TRBJ1-2,TRBV9,14,NA,NA,CASSLGDPKYGYTF,TGTGCCAGCAGCCTGGGCGACCCTAAGTATGGCTACACCTTC
TRBJ2-3,TRBV6-2/TRBV6-3,12,once,NA,CASSPLGGTQYF,TGTGCCAGCAGTCCCCTGGGGGGTACGCAGTATTTT
TRBJ2-7,TRBV10-1,14,NA,NA,CASPDRYNLDEQYF,TGCGCCAGCCCAGACAGGTATAACCTCGACGAGCAGTACTTC
TRBJ1-2,TRBV4-3,15,NA,NA,CASSQAGLANYGYTF,TGCGCCAGCAGCCAAGCAGGCTTAGCTAACTATGGCTACACCTTC
TRBJ1-1,TRBV10-3,17,NA,NA,CAISVLPGGTQNTEAFF,TGTGCCATCAGTGTCCTCCCTGGGGGGACCCAGAACACTGAAGCTTTCTTT
TRBJ1-6,TRBV7-6,13,NA,NA,CASSLSVNSPLHF,TGTGCCAGCAGCTTGTCGGTGAATTCACCCCTCCACTTT
TRBJ2-5,TRBV18,15,NA,TRBD2,CASSPLAALQETQYF,TGTGCCAGCTCACCCCTAGCGGCCCTCCAAGAGACCCAGTACTTC
TRBJ2-5,TRBV5-1,14,NA,NA,CASSSTGPQETQYF,TGCGCCAGCAGCTCCACAGGGCCCCAAGAGACCCAGTACTTC
TRBJ1-2,TRBV13,17,NA,NA,CASSFTRLRGFNYGYTF,TGTGCCAGCAGCTTCACCAGGTTGCGCGGGTTTAACTATGGCTACACCTTC
TRBJ1-5,TRBV10-3,14,once,NA,CAISDRTGNQPQHF,TGTGCCATCAGTGACCGGACAGGCAATCAGCCCCAGCATTTT
TRBJ2-7,TRBV10-1,15,NA,NA,CASSEHGLSSYEQYF,TGCGCCAGCAGTGAGCACGGACTGAGCTCCTACGAGCAGTACTTC
TRBJ1-1,TRBV3-1/TRBV3-2,18,NA,NA,CASSPNFLSAGRIEKAFF,TGTGCCAGCAGCCCAAATTTCTTAAGTGCAGGCAGGATAGAGAAAGCTTTCTTT
TRBJ1-2,TRBV4-2,16,once,TRBD1,CASSHRLRDRDNGYTF,TGTGCCAGCAGCCACCGGTTGAGAGACAGGGATAATGGCTACACCTTC
TRBJ1-2,TRBV24-1,15,few,NA,CATSDSGGIGYGYTF,TGTGCCACCAGTGATTCAGGAGGGATTGGGTATGGCTACACCTTC
TRBJ1-2,TRBV29-1,14,NA,NA,CSVADSIINYGYTF,TGCAGCGTGGCTGACAGCATCATCAACTATGGCTACACCTTC
TRBJ1-4,TRBV4-1,18,once,NA,CASSQGNGRGRSNEKLFF,TGCGCCAGCAGCCAAGGTAACGGCAGGGGCCGATCTAATGAAAAACTGTTTTTT
TRBJ1-1,TRBV29-1,12,NA,TRBD1,CSVLDRATEAFF,TGCAGCGTTCTCGACAGGGCAACTGAAGCTTTCTTT
TRBJ2-5,TRBV5-6,19,NA,TRBD2,CASSLRTSGDLIEKETQYF,TGTGCCAGCAGCCTTCGGACTAGCGGGGACCTCATCGAAAAAGAGACCCAGTACTTC
TRBJ2-2,TRBV30,15,NA,NA,CAWSARLLNTGELFF,TGTGCCTGGAGTGCCCGTCTACTGAACACCGGGGAGCTGTTTTTT
TRBJ2-3,TRBV7-9,15,NA,TRBD2,CASSFGLAGADTQYF,TGTGCCAGCAGTTTCGGACTAGCGGGGGCAGATACGCAGTATTTT
TRBJ1-6,TRBV6-2/TRBV6-3,14,NA,TRBD1,CASSADREWSPLHF,TGTGCCAGCAGTGCCGACAGGGAATGGTCACCCCTCCACTTT
TRBJ1-5,TRBV27,14,NA,NA,CASSPPGMGQPQHF,TGTGCCAGCAGTCCGCCAGGGATGGGACAGCCCCAGCATTTT